This T cell receptor beta chain was identified in a study of cytomegalovirus exposure and HLA in healthy donors. Study-level results: Reports indicated that the classifier achieved high specificity and sensitivity in diagnosing cytomegalovirus status. One later analysis, an examination of the 100 to 150 validation repertoires, found that first-cohort TCR clusters tended to co-occur in them. For most TCR sequences rarity was the rule, although some public TCRs occurred in many donors.

Generated by immunoSEQ multiplex PCR, the TCRdb table keeps only in-frame clones and is missing some. Here the sample spans around 200,000 clones, roughly 81% being singletons. Details on this clone: What it binds is not known.

The donors were members of the roughly 120-subject validation cohort (separate from the roughly 700-subject first cohort). The TCR comes from a woman between 25 and 40 years old in good health and CMV-seronegative. Sequencing was performed on PBMCs.

The CDR3 DNA reads TGTGCCAGCACAATTGGGGGCACCGGGACTAAGCAGTACTTC. Its translation: CASTIGGTGTKQYF. V usage is TRBV28 and J usage is TRBJ2-7; perhaps TRBD2 as D (7 bases). Germline V gene data show CDR1 as MDHEN and CDR2 as SYDVKM. Trimming took 7 bases from V and 8 from J, leaving 21 bases between them. CDR3 size: 14 residues.